This paragraph reports one T cell receptor beta chain. This clonotype was counted many times. It lacks a known antigen. Base-call qualities are not available, and no considerably larger clone is one nucleotide away. This record belongs to a study of T-cell reconstitution after alpha-beta-depleted transplantation in children (dated by TCRdb to the mid-2010s). Concerning the study at large: Using TCR repertoire profiling, the study quantitatively followed how T-cell immune reconstitution unfolded in children after TCRalphabeta/CD19-depleted allogeneic hematopoietic cell transplantation. Paper-wide results and their limitations: The apparently early alphabetaT-cell count recovery about two months after transplant was reportedly dependent on only several hundred rapidly expanded clones derived from non-depleted graft cells. Hyperexpanded clone frequencies declined over subsequent months; after one year, T-cell counts and TCRbeta diversity were mostly attributed to newly produced T cells. In some patients, the high TCRbeta diversity seen at day 60 was put down to recipient T cells and intrathymic progenitors that had survived conditioning.

The CDR3 runs 14 residues from the cysteine to the phenylalanine. The CDR3 DNA has 42 bases and is translated from base 1. Looking up the germline V gene yields CDR1 SGHTA and CDR2 FQGNSA. V gives up 1 base and J gives up 0 bases, and the segment between their germline ends measures 7 bases. Interpreted using the paper, the treatment or condition label stands for: allogeneic hematopoietic cell transplantation with graft depleted of TCRalphabeta T cells and CD19 B cells. The transplant recipients were children given TCRalphabeta/CD19-depleted allogeneic hematopoietic cell grafts. Library preparation employed PCR. The reads were generated on an Illumina HiSeq 2500. TCR library preparation used molecular barcoding, with unique molecular identifiers applied to normalize quantification of the TCRbeta repertoire. TCRdb reprocessing: public reads trimmed at Q25 with fastp, clones called with MiXCR, in-frame beta chains kept. Every distinct CDR3 protein forms one entry, paired with its most common genes and DNA. Recorded for this sample are 200,000 or so distinct CDR3 sequences; approximately 7% of them occurred a single time. Approximately 5.7% of the sample is in the top ten clones.

The V and J genes are TRBV7-2 and TRBJ2-7, with the D gene not clear enough to name. This receptor was identified in a boy aged 2 to 10 with acute lymphoblastic leukemia, due to receive a stem cell transplant. The sequencing here drew on PBMCs, taken before TCRalphabeta/CD19-depleted stem cell transplant. The sequenced DNA is TGTGCCAGCAGCTTAGAGAACTACTCCTACGAGCAGTACTTC. The resulting protein is CASSLENYSYEQYF.